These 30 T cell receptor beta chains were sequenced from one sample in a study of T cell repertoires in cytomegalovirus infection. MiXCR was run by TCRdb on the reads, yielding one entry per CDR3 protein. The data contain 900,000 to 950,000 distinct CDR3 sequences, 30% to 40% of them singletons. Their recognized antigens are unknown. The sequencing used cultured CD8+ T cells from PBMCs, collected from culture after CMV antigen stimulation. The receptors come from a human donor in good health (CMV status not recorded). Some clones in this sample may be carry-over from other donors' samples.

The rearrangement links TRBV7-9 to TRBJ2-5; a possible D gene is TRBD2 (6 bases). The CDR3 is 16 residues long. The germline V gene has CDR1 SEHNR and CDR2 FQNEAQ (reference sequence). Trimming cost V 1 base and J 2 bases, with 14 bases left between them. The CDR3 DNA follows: TGTGCCAGCAGCTTAGTGATCCTAGCGTCACAAGAGACCCAGTACTTC. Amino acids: CASSLVILASQETQYF.

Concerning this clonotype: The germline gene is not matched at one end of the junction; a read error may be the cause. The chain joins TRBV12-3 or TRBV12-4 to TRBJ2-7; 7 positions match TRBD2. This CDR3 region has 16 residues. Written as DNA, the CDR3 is TGTGCCAACAGTTTTGGCTTTTCCGGGACTATCTACGAGCAGTACTTC. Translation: CANSFGFSGTIYEQYF.

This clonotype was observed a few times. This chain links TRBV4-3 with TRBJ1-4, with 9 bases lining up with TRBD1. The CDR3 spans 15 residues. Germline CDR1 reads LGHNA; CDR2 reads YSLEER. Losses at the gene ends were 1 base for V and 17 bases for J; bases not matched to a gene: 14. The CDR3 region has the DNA TGCGCCAGCAGCCAAGGTTTCACCCCCGGGACAGGGCCTTTTTTT. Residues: CASSQGFTPGTGPFF.

CDR3 amino acids: CASRRAGEGSNQPQHF. CDR3 DNA sequence: TGTGCCAGCAGGAGAGCCGGGGAGGGAAGCAATCAGCCCCAGCATTTT. The chain links TRBV27 to TRBJ1-5; no clear D. Germline V gives CDR1 MNHEY, CDR2 SMNVEV (reference sequence). The CDR3 totals 16 residues. The V and J ends lost 6 bases and 1 base respectively, with 16 bases between them.

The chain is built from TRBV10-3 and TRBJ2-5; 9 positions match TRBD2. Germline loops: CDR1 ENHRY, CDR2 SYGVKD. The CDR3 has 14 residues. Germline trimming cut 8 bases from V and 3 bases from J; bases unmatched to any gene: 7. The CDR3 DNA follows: TGTGCCATCGGGGTGACTAGCGGCGAAGAGACCCAGTACTTC. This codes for CAIGVTSGEETQYF.

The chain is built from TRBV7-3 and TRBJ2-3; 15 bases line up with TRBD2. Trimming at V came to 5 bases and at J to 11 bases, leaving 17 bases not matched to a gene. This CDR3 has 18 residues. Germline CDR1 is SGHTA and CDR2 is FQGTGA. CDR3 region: CASSPGPYGTSGGLGQYF. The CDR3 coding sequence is TGTGCCAGCAGCCCGGGCCCTTATGGGACTAGCGGGGGGTTAGGGCAGTATTTT. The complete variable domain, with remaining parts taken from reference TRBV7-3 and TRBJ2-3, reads GAGVSQTPSNKVTEKGKYVELRCDPISGHTALYWYRQSLGQGPEFLIYFQGTGAADDSGLPNDRFFAVRPEGSVSTLKIQRTERGDSAVYLCASSPGPYGTSGGLGQYFGPGTRLTVL.

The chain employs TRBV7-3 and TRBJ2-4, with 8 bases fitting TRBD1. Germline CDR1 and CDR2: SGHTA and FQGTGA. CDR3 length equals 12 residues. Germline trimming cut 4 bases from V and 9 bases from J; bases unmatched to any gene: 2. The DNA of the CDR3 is TGTGCCAGCAGCTCGGACAGGGCCATTCAGTACTTC. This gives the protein CASSSDRAIQYF.

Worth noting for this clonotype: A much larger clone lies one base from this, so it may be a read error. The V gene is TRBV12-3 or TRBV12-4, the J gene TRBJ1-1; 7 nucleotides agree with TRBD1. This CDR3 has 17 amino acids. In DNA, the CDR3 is TGTGTCAGCAGTTTCGTAACAGGGGAGGCCATGAACACTGAAGCTTTCTTT. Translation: CVSSFVTGEAMNTEAFF.

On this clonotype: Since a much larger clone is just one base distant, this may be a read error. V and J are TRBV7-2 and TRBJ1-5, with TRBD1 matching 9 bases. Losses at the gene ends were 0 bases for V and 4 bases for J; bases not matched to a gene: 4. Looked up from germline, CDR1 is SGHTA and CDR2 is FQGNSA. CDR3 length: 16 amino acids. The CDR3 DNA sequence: TGTGCCAGCAGCTTAGCTAACAGGGGGCGAAATCAGCCCCAGCATTTT. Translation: CASSLANRGRNQPQHF.

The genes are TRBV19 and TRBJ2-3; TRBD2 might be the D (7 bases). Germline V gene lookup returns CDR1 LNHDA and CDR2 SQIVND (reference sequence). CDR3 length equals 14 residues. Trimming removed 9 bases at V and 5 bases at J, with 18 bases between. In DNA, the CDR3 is TGTGCCAGCTCCTATCGGGGGGCTGGAGATACGCAGTATTTT. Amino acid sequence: CASSYRGAGDTQYF. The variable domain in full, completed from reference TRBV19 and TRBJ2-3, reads DGGITQSPKYLFRKEGQNVTLSCEQNLNHDAMYWYRQDPGQGLRLIYYSQIVNDFQKGDIAEGYSVSREKKESFPLTVTSAQKNPTAFYLCASSYRGAGDTQYFGPGTRLTVL.

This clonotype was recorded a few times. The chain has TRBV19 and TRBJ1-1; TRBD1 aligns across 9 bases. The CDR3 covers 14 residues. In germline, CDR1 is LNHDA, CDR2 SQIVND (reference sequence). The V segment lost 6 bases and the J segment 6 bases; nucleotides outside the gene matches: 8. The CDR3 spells CASRDRGFNAEAFF. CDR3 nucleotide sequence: TGTGCCAGTAGGGACAGGGGTTTTAACGCTGAAGCTTTCTTT.

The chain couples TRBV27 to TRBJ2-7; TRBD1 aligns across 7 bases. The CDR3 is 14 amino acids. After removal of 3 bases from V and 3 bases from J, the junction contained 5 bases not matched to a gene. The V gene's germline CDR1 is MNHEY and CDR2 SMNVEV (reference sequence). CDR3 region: CASSFRGQNYEQYF. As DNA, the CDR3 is TGTGCCAGCAGTTTCCGGGGACAGAACTACGAGCAGTACTTC.

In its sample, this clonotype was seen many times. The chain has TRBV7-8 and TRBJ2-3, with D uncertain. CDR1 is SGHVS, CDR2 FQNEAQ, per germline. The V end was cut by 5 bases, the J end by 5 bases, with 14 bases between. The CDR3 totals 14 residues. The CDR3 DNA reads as TGTGCCAGCAGCCCTTTGGGGAAGGGAGATACGCAGTATTTT. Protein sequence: CASSPLGKGDTQYF.

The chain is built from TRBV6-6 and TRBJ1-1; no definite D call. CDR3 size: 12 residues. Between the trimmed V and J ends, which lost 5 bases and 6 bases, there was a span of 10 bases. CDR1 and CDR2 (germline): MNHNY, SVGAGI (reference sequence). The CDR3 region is CASSHPTAEAFF. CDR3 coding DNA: TGTGCCAGCAGTCACCCCACCGCTGAAGCTTTCTTT.

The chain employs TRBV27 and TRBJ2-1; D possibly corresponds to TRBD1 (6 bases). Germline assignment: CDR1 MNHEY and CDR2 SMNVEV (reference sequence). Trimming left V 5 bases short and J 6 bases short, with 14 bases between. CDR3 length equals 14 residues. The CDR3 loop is CASSLPGHRNEQFF. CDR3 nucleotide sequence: TGTGCCAGCAGTCTTCCGGGACACCGCAATGAGCAGTTCTTC.

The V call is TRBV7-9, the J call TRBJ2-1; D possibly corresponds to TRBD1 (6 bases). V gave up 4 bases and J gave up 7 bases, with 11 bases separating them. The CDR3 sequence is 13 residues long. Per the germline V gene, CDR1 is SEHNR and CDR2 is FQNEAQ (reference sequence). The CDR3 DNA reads TGTGCCAGCAGCTCGGGACATCGGAATGAGCAGTTCTTC. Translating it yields CASSSGHRNEQFF.

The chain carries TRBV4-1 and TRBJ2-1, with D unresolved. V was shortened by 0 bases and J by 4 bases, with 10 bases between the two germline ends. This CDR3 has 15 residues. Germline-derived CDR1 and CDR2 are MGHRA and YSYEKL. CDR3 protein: CASSQEFRPYNEQFF. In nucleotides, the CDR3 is TGCGCCAGCAGCCAAGAGTTTCGCCCATACAATGAGCAGTTCTTC.

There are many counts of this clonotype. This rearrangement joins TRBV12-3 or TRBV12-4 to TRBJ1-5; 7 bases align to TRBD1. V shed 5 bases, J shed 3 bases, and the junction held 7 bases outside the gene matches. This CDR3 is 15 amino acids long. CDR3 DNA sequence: TGTGCCAGCAGTCCCGGGACAGTGATCAATCAGCCCCAGCATTTT. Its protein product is CASSPGTVINQPQHF.

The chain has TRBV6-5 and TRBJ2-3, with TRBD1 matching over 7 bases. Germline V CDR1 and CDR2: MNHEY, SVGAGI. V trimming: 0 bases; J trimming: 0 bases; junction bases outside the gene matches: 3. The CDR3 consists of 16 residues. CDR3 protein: CASSYSTGFSTDTQYF. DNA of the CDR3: TGTGCCAGCAGTTACTCGACAGGGTTTAGCACAGATACGCAGTATTTT.

CDR3 sequence reads: CASSLAQAVLSTDTQYF. The CDR3 nucleotides are TGTGCCAGCAGTTTAGCGCAGGCAGTCCTTAGCACAGATACGCAGTATTTT. The chain links TRBV12-3 or TRBV12-4 to TRBJ2-3; D gene ambiguous. The CDR3 is 17 residues long. V lost 0 bases to trimming and J lost 0 bases, with 13 bases between them.

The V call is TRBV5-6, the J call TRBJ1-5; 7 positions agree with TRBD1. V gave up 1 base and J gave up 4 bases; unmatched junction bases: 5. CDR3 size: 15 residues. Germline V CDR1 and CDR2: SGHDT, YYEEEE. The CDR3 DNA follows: TGTGCCAGCAGCTTGTCGACAGGGAATAATCAGCCCCAGCATTTT. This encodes CASSLSTGNNQPQHF.

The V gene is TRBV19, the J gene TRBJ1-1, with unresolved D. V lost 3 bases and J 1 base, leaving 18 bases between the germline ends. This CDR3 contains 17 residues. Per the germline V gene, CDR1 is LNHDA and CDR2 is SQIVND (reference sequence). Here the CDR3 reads CASSIRGYSGQNTEAFF. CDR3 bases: TGTGCCAGTAGTATTCGTGGGTATAGCGGGCAGAACACTGAAGCTTTCTTT.

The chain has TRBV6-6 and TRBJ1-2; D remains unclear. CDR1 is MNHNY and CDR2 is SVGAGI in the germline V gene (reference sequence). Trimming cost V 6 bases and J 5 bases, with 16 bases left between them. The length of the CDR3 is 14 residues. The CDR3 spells CASRDPTKGYGYTF. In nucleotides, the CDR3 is TGTGCCAGCAGGGACCCGACGAAAGGTTATGGCTACACCTTC.

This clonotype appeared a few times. CDR3 nucleotide sequence: TGTGCCGGGGAGGACAGGGGAGGCGGCTACACCTTC. Encoded protein: CAGEDRGGGYTF. This chain uses TRBV19 with TRBJ1-2; 9 bases map to TRBD1. Germline trimming cut 11 bases from V and 8 bases from J; bases unmatched to any gene: 9. Germline loops: CDR1 LNHDA, CDR2 SQIVND (reference sequence). The CDR3 extends over 12 amino acids.

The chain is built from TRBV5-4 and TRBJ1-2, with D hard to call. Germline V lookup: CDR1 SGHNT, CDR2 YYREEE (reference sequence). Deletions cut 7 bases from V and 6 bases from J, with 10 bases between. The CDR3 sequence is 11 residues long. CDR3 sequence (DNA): TGTGCCAGCTATGGGCGGGATGGCTACACCTTC. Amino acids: CASYGRDGYTF. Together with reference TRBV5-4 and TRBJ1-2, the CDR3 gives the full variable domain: ETGVTQSPTHLIKTRGQQVTLRCSSQSGHNTVSWYQQALGQGPQFIFQYYREEENGRGNFPPRFSGLQFPNYSSELNVNALELDDSALYLCASYGRDGYTFGSGTRLTVV.

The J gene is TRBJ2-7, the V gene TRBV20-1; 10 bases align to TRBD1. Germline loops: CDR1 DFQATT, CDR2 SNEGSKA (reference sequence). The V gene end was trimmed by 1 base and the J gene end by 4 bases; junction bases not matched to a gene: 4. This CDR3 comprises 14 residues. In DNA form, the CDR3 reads TGCAGTGCTAGAGCGAGGGACAGGGGTTACGAGCAGTACGTC. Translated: CSARARDRGYEQYV.

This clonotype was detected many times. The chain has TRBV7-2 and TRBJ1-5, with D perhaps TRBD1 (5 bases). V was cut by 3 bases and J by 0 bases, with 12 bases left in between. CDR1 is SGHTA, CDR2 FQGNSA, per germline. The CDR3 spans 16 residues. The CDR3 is CASSFGDRDSNQPQHF. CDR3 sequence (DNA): TGTGCCAGCAGCTTTGGAGACAGAGATAGCAATCAGCCCCAGCATTTT.

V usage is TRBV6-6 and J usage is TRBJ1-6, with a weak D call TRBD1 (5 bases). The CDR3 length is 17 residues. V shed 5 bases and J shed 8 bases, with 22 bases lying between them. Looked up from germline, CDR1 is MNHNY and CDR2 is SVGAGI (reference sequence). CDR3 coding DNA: TGTGCCAGCAGTCACGGGCCAGGGTACGGAATTGATTCACCCCTCCACTTT. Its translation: CASSHGPGYGIDSPLHF.

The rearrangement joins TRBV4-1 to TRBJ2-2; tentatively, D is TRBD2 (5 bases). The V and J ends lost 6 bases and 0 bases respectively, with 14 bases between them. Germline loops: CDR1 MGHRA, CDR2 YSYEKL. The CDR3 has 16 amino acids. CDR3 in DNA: TGCGCCAGCAGTTACACCTTGGACTCGAACACCGGGGAGCTGTTTTTT. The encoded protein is CASSYTLDSNTGELFF.

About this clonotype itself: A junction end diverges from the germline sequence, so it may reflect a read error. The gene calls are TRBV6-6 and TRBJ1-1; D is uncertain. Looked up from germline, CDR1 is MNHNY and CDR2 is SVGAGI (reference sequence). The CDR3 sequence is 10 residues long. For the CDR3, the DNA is TGTGCCTGCAGTGGGATCTCTACTTTCTTT. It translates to CACSGISTFF.